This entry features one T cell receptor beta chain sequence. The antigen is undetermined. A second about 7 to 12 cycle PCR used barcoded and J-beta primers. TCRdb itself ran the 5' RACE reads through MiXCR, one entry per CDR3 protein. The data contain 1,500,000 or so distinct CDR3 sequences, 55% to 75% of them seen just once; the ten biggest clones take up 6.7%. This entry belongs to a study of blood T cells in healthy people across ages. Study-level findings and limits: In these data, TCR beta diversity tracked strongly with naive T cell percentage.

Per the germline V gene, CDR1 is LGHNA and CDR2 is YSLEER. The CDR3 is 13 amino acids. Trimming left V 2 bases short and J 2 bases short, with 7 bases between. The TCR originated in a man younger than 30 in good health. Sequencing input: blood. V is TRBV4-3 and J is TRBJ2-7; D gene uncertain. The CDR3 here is CASSQMLTYEQYF. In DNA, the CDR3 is TGCGCCAGCAGCCAAATGCTTACCTACGAGCAGTACTTC.